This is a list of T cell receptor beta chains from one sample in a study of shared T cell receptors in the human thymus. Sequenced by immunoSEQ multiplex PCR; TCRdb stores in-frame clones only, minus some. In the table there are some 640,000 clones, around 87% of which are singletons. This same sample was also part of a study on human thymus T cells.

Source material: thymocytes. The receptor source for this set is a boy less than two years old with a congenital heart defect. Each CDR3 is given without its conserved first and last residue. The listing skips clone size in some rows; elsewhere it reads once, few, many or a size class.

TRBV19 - ASSPPGTGSNQPQH
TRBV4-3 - ASSQRDTVNYGYT
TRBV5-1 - ASSHSRRQNQINYGYT
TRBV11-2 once ASSLVQTLPYEQY
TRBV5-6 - ASSERGCEQY
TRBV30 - AWRYRGISTNEKLF
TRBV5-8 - ASSLGDRGFYEQY
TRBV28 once ASSLPRTSGKGGELF
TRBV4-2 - ASSQDISREQF
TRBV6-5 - ASSLRQGGNNIQY
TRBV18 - ASSRRTGGANPNTEAF
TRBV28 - ASSLFDRVSYNEQF
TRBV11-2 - ASSLAGITTDTQY
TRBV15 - ATSRGVRGTNTEAF
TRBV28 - ASSPGFVFYLSYEQY
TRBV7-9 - ASSLVRGGARETQY
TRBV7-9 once ASSPMRAGSYEQY
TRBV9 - ASSPKAGDGYT
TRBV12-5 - ASGFELAGGYTYEQY
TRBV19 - ASSISLQGDVGYGYT
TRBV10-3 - AISVLAEETQY
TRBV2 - ASSGILAGGRDIQY
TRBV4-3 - ASSQGGREQF
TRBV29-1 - SVEDLVVSGGGEQF
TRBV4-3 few ASSQGTSGRPYEQY
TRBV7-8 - ASDGKPGDTGELF
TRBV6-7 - ASSLTSGRATEQF
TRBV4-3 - ASSQEYGGRVSGNTIY
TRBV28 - ASSPTVNYGYT
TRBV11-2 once ASSIRGIETQY
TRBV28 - ASSFRQPSPVNEQF
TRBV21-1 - ASITKRPGGGYGYT
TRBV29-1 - SVQLVLGATEAF
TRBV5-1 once ASSLLPGGLGYEQY
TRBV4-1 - ASSQVSGLSPLH
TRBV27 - ASSFGTGDGDTQY
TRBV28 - ASGPLGNEQY
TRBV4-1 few ASSQDPRSTDTQY
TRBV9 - ASSGAGASSYNEQF
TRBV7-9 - ASAQGRQF
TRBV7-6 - ASSLRQGNDEQY
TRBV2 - ASSSPGTSDSETQY
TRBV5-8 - APTPGQGTIEAF
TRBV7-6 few ASSLTGFMDTQY